A single T cell receptor (beta chain) is shown here with its context. Its binding antigen is unknown. No clone much larger than this one lies a single base away; base qualities are absent. This sample is part of a study of control samples from healthy donors and cancer patients (dated by TCRdb to the early 2020s). Per the germline V gene, LGHNA is the CDR1 and YNFKEQ is the CDR2. Trimming takes 4 bases off V and 6 bases off J; junction bases not matched to a gene: 6. The cysteine opens and the phenylalanine closes a CDR3 of 14 amino acids. The only DNA kept is the CDR3, 42 bases in frame from the first base. The library relied on the immunoSEQ multiplex PCR assay. As stored in TCRdb, this immuneACCESS dataset retains in-frame rearrangements with V and J assigned. A fraction of the clones does not appear; measured against another copy, unresolved V genes explain less than half of the discrepancy, and the remainder lacks a known reason. Here the sample has tens of thousands of clones; around 85% occur a single time. Over 30% of the sample belongs to the ten largest clones.

Recombination linked TRBV4-2 to TRBJ2-7, with 10 bases in between that match TRBD2. The sequence was collected from a man between 65 and 80 years old with lung cancer. The sample consisted of PBMCs. The CDR3 corresponds to CASSPAGGPGEQYF. DNA sequence: TGTGCCAGCAGCCCAGCGGGGGGGCCGGGCGAGCAGTACTTC.